These 22 T cell receptor beta chains were sequenced from one sample in a study of shared clonotypes between healthy human individuals. Here immunoSEQ multiplex PCR was the method, and the copy in TCRdb shows in-frame clones only, minus some. This table has hundreds of thousands of clones, approximately 79% appearing once. Sequencing was performed on memory CD4+ T cells sorted from blood. Regarding subset: CD45RA-negative fraction. The receptor source for this set is a woman in her 30s in good health.

Only a few counts were recorded for this clone. The CDR3 coding sequence is TGTGCCAGTAGCTGGGACAGGGAGAATACGAGGCAGTACTTC. It translates to CASSWDRENTRQYF. This chain joins TRBV19 and TRBJ2-7, with TRBD1 matching over 9 bases. Trimming at V came to 6 bases and at J to 9 bases, leaving 12 bases not matched to a gene. The CDR3 covers 14 residues. From germline, CDR1 is LNHDA and CDR2 SQIVND (reference sequence).

This clone turned up a few times. The CDR3 loop reads CASSIGSANTGELFF. The CDR3 DNA reads as TGTGCCAGTAGTATCGGCTCCGCGAACACCGGGGAGCTGTTTTTT. The chain joins TRBV19 to TRBJ2-2; the D is unclear. The germline V gene encodes CDR1 LNHDA and CDR2 SQIVND (reference sequence). The CDR3 contains 15 residues. V gave up 3 bases and J gave up 0 bases, with 8 bases separating them.

The rearrangement uses TRBV4-2 and TRBJ2-7; 10 bases map to TRBD1. The CDR3 has 14 amino acids. V dropped 1 base and J dropped 6; count of bases not matched to a gene: 3. Looked up from germline, CDR1 is LGHNA and CDR2 is YNFKEQ. CDR3 nucleotides: TGTGCCAGCAGCCAAGCCGGGACAGGGGCCGAGCAGTACTTC. This translates into CASSQAGTGAEQYF.

The sample holds a few counts of this clone. The chain combines TRBV4-1 with TRBJ1-3, with TRBD1 matching 11 bases. Germline loops: CDR1 MGHRA, CDR2 YSYEKL. The ends lost 4 bases at V and 0 bases at J; junction bases unmatched: 8. This CDR3 is built from 18 residues. Written as DNA, the CDR3 is TGCGCCAGCAGCCCAAAGGACAGGGGGCTTTACTCTGGAAACACCATATATTTT. Translated, it gives CASSPKDRGLYSGNTIYF.

V gene TRBV28 combines with J gene TRBJ1-5; tentatively, D is TRBD1 (5 bases). The CDR3 length is 13 residues. V was pared by 7 bases and J by 4 bases, with 11 bases between. Germline V lookup: CDR1 MDHEN, CDR2 SYDVKM. The CDR3 DNA sequence: TGTGCCAGCACTCCCGGGGGGAATCAGCCCCAGCATTTT. This encodes CASTPGGNQPQHF. The complete variable domain, with remaining parts taken from reference TRBV28 and TRBJ1-5, reads DVKVTQSSRYLVKRTGEKVFLECVQDMDHENMFWYRQDPGLGLRLIYFSYDVKMKEKGDIPEGYSVSREKKERFSLILESASTNQTSMYLCASTPGGNQPQHFGDGTRLSIL.

The V and J genes are TRBV27 and TRBJ2-1; TRBD2 matches at 13 bases. The germline V gene encodes CDR1 MNHEY and CDR2 SMNVEV (reference sequence). The length of the CDR3 is 17 residues. The V and J ends lost 6 bases and 7 bases, in that order; junction bases with no gene match: 12. CDR3 protein: CASRPGRTSGRGNEQFF. The CDR3 region has the DNA TGTGCCAGCAGGCCGGGACGGACTAGCGGGAGAGGGAATGAGCAGTTCTTC.

The rearrangement links TRBV6-6 to TRBJ2-2, with a tentative D call TRBD1 (5 bases). This CDR3 contains 14 residues. CDR1 is MNHNY, CDR2 SVGAGI, per germline (reference sequence). V lost 2 bases, J lost 3 bases, and 7 bases lay in between. The CDR3 DNA follows: TGTGCCAGCAGTTACGCCAGGGACACCGGGGAGCTGTTTTTT. Translation: CASSYARDTGELFF.

The J gene is TRBJ2-5, the V gene TRBV6-6, with D tentatively TRBD2 (5 bases). Trimming shortened V by 2 bases and J by 6 bases, and 13 bases separated the two germline ends. Germline CDR1 reads MNHNY; CDR2 reads SVGAGI (reference sequence). The CDR3 sequence is 14 residues long. Written as DNA, the CDR3 is TGTGCCAGCAGTTACGCGGGCGAGGTGAAGACCCAGTACTTC. It encodes CASSYAGEVKTQYF.

The chain recombines TRBV19 with TRBJ2-7; D may be TRBD2 (5 bases). Germline V gene data show CDR1 as LNHDA and CDR2 as SQIVND (reference sequence). V lost 3 bases to trimming and J lost 2 bases, with 11 bases between them. The CDR3 length is 14 residues. CDR3 amino acids: CASSIGVLAYEQYF. CDR3 in DNA: TGTGCCAGTAGTATCGGGGTGTTGGCCTACGAGCAGTACTTC.

In this sample, this clone turned up many times. This chain links TRBV6-6 with TRBJ1-4; D not certain. CDR1 is MNHNY, CDR2 SVGAGI, per germline (reference sequence). V was trimmed by 5 bases and J by 2 bases, leaving 15 bases between them. CDR3 size: 16 residues. CDR3 DNA: TGTGCCAGCAGTAACGATGAGGGCGCGACTAATGAAAAACTGTTTTTT. Residues: CASSNDEGATNEKLFF.

As regards this clone: Just one base apart from a much larger clone, this may be a read error. This chain joins TRBV5-5 and TRBJ2-7; the match to TRBD2 covers 10 bases. The CDR3 is made up of 15 amino acids. The germline gives CDR1 SGHKS, CDR2 YYEKEE (reference sequence). Trimming removed 5 bases from V and 6 bases from J; junction bases left unmatched: 11. This CDR3 reads CASSSASGSSCEQYF. The CDR3 DNA reads TGTGCCAGCAGTTCAGCTAGCGGGAGTTCTTGCGAGCAGTACTTC.

There are a few counts of this clone. This chain links TRBV6-5 with TRBJ2-7, with D perhaps matching TRBD1 (6 bases). Between the trimmed V and J ends, which lost 5 bases and 1 base, there was a span of 12 bases. Germline V gene data show CDR1 as MNHEY and CDR2 as SVGAGI. This CDR3 has 14 residues. CDR3 nucleotide sequence: TGTGCCAGCAGTACCAGACAGGTATCCTACGAGCAGTACTTC. Its protein is CASSTRQVSYEQYF.

J is TRBJ2-4 and V is TRBV27; TRBD2 agrees at 9 bases. With V trimmed by 3 bases and J by 3 bases, 12 bases remained unmatched. The CDR3 length is 18 residues. Per germline, CDR1 MNHEY and CDR2 SMNVEV (reference sequence). The CDR3 region has the DNA TGTGCCAGCAGTTTGGTAGCGGGAGCCACTTTAGGCAAAAACATTCAGTACTTC. Protein: CASSLVAGATLGKNIQYF.

J is TRBJ1-1 and V is TRBV7-9; perhaps TRBD1 as D (5 bases). V was shortened by 10 bases and J by 2 bases, with 20 bases between the two germline ends. This CDR3 spans 15 amino acids. Germline V gene sequence: CDR1 SEHNR, CDR2 FQNEAQ (reference sequence). The CDR3 spells CATTLGNGGNTEAFF. The CDR3, as DNA: TGTGCCACAACCCTAGGAAATGGGGGAAACACTGAAGCTTTCTTT. Drawing the rest from reference TRBV7-9 and TRBJ1-1, the complete variable domain is DTGVSQNPRHKITKRGQNVTFRCDPISEHNRLYWYRQTLGQGPEFLTYFQNEAQLEKSRLLSDRFSAERPKGSFSTLEIQRTEQGDSAMYLCATTLGNGGNTEAFFGQGTRLTVV.

The rearrangement uses TRBV9 and TRBJ2-7; 7 nucleotides line up with TRBD2. V trimming: 4 bases; J trimming: 4 bases; junction bases outside the gene matches: 11. The germline V gene encodes CDR1 SGDLS and CDR2 YYNGEE. This CDR3 comprises 15 residues. In DNA form, the CDR3 reads TGTGCCAGCAGCCCCAGCTTTGCGGGAGTGTACGAGCAGTACTTC. Its translation: CASSPSFAGVYEQYF.

The rearrangement uses TRBV19 and TRBJ2-6; 7 bases fit TRBD1. Germline lookup yields CDR1 LNHDA and CDR2 SQIVND (reference sequence). There are 14 residues in the CDR3. Losses at the gene ends were 6 bases for V and 4 bases for J; bases not matched to a gene: 3. The CDR3 nucleotides are TGTGCCAGTAGATGGGACAGCGGGGCCAACGTCCTGACTTTC. It translates to CASRWDSGANVLTF.

This clone appeared once. This chain joins TRBV5-1 and TRBJ1-2; D call uncertain. CDR1 and CDR2 from the germline V gene are SGHRS and YFSETQ. This CDR3 is built from 14 residues. V was clipped by 1 base and J by 2 bases, with 9 bases between them. The CDR3, as DNA: TGCGCCAGCAGCTTGAGTTTGGGCAACTATGGCTACACCTTC. It yields the protein CASSLSLGNYGYTF.

The chain links TRBV5-1 to TRBJ2-1; no definite D call. Per the germline V gene, CDR1 is SGHRS and CDR2 is YFSETQ. V was cut by 0 bases and J by 2 bases, with 9 bases left in between. This CDR3 region has 15 residues. In nucleotides, the CDR3 is TGCGCCAGCAGCTTGGATGCGGAAGCCTACAATGAGCAGTTCTTC. This encodes CASSLDAEAYNEQFF.

The rearrangement links TRBV5-1 to TRBJ1-1; 7 bases agree with TRBD1. The CDR3 loop spans 14 amino acids. From germline, CDR1 is SGHRS and CDR2 YFSETQ. The ends lost 5 bases at V and 2 bases at J; junction bases unmatched: 6. The CDR3 loop is CASRPGTANTEAFF. DNA of the CDR3: TGCGCCAGCAGACCCGGGACAGCAAACACTGAAGCTTTCTTT.

In this sample, this clone turned up a few times. The chain has TRBV27 and TRBJ1-4, with 12 nucleotides matching TRBD1. With 4 bases clipped from V and 8 bases from J, the junction kept 5 bases outside the gene matches. Germline V CDR1 and CDR2: MNHEY, SMNVEV (reference sequence). There are 15 residues in the CDR3. The CDR3 loop reads CASSSLGTGGEKLFF. The CDR3 DNA reads as TGTGCCAGCAGTTCCCTGGGGACAGGGGGCGAAAAACTGTTTTTT.

V and J are TRBV6-1 and TRBJ2-7; D ambiguous. Germline CDR1 reads MNHNS; CDR2 reads SASEGT. The V and J ends lost 2 bases and 5 bases respectively, with 16 bases between them. CDR3 length equals 15 residues. DNA for the CDR3: TGTGCCAGCAGTGAAAGGCCGGGTTCGCCGGACGAGCAGTACTTC. Translating it yields CASSERPGSPDEQYF.

The chain couples TRBV18 to TRBJ2-2; D might be TRBD2 (5 bases). The CDR3 runs 16 residues. Trimming shortened V by 0 bases and J by 5 bases, and 13 bases separated the two germline ends. Germline V gene sequence: CDR1 KGHSH, CDR2 LQKENI. For the CDR3, the DNA is TGTGCCAGCTCACCACCGCGGACGACGGGGACCGGGGAGCTGTTTTTT. It specifies CASSPPRTTGTGELFF.